A single sample gave rise to the 10 T cell receptor beta chains below, sequenced in a study of cytomegalovirus exposure and HLA in healthy donors. Primers: 60 Vbeta forward and 13 Jbeta reverse. Here immunoSEQ multiplex PCR was the method, and the copy in TCRdb shows in-frame clones only, minus some. The sample lists under 150,000 clones; around 80% were seen once. The sample taken for sequencing was PBMCs. These TCRs come from a man aged 30-40 years in good health and CMV-seropositive.

V is TRBV6-5 and J is TRBJ1-3, with 8 bases aligning to TRBD1. The CDR3 length is 14 residues. Germline V CDR1 and CDR2: MNHEY, SVGAGI. V was clipped by 6 bases and J by 4 bases; unmatched bases: 5. The CDR3 protein is CASRPPGGGNTIYF. DNA for the CDR3: TGTGCCAGCAGGCCCCCAGGGGGCGGAAACACCATATATTTT.

The CDR3 spells CAWSVQSSTDTQYF. CDR3 bases: TGTGCCTGGAGTGTACAGAGTAGCACAGATACGCAGTATTTT. The rearrangement joins TRBV30 to TRBJ2-3; no clear D. Germline V gene sequence: CDR1 GTSNPN, CDR2 SVGIG (reference sequence). The CDR3 consists of 14 residues. V was cut by 0 bases and J by 0 bases, with 7 bases left in between.

The CDR3 region is CASSSPDRAIYGYTF. CDR3 nucleotides: TGTGCCAGCAGTTCACCGGACAGGGCCATCTATGGCTACACCTTC. This chain links TRBV28 with TRBJ1-2; TRBD1 aligns across 8 bases. CDR1 MDHEN and CDR2 SYDVKM come from the germline V gene. The CDR3 totals 15 residues. V was clipped by 4 bases and J by 4 bases; unmatched bases: 8.

This chain links TRBV6-4 with TRBJ1-4; 8 bases are shared with TRBD1. The CDR3 contains 15 residues. With V trimmed by 4 bases and J by 4 bases, 5 bases remained unmatched. CDR1 is MRHNA and CDR2 is SNTAGT in the germline V gene. In nucleotides, the CDR3 is TGTGCCAGCAGTGCAGGGACAGGCGGTAATGAAAAACTGTTTTTT. Encoded protein: CASSAGTGGNEKLFF.

This chain uses TRBV10-1 with TRBJ1-1; D not certain. The CDR3 loop spans 15 amino acids. Trimming removed 0 bases at V and 4 bases at J, with 12 bases between. CDR1 is WNHNN and CDR2 is SYGVQD in the germline V gene (reference sequence). The CDR3 coding sequence is TGCGCCAGCAGTGAGTCCCCCATCGGGAGCACTGAAGCTTTCTTT. It yields the protein CASSESPIGSTEAFF.

V gene TRBV5-4 combines with J gene TRBJ2-7, with TRBD1 identical over 7 bases. Unmatched junction bases numbered 4, after V lost 3 bases and J lost 4 bases. The CDR3 runs 13 residues. Per the germline V gene, CDR1 is SGHNT and CDR2 is YYREEE (reference sequence). CDR3 residues: CASSWGQSYEQYF. DNA of the CDR3: TGTGCCAGCAGCTGGGGACAGTCGTACGAGCAGTACTTC. The full variable domain, with the rest looked up from reference TRBV5-4 and TRBJ2-7, is ETGVTQSPTHLIKTRGQQVTLRCSSQSGHNTVSWYQQALGQGPQFIFQYYREEENGRGNFPPRFSGLQFPNYSSELNVNALELDDSALYLCASSWGQSYEQYFGPGTRLTVT.

To note about this clone: Other nucleotide sequences from this sample produce the same CDR3. The rearrangement joins TRBV7-2 to TRBJ2-2, with D unclear. With 0 bases removed from V and 6 bases from J, the gap between germline ends came to 5 bases. Germline V CDR1 and CDR2: SGHTA, FQGNSA. The CDR3 contains 13 residues. The CDR3 DNA follows: TGTGCCAGCAGCTTAGCGAGAGCCGGGGAGCTGTTTTTT. Amino acids: CASSLARAGELFF.

The genes are TRBV27 and TRBJ2-7; 9 bases are shared with TRBD1. V gave up 10 bases and J gave up 3 bases; unmatched junction bases: 4. The germline V gene encodes CDR1 MNHEY and CDR2 SMNVEV (reference sequence). CDR3 length: 12 residues. CDR3 amino acids: CATQGQGYEQYF. The CDR3 coding sequence is TGTGCCACCCAGGGACAGGGCTACGAGCAGTACTTC.

This sequence joins TRBV6-6 and TRBJ2-1; 11 bases map to TRBD1. The trim removed 5 bases at V and 4 bases at J, leaving 7 bases unmatched. The CDR3 has 16 residues. The V gene's germline CDR1 is MNHNY and CDR2 SVGAGI (reference sequence). The CDR3 nucleotides are TGTGCCAGCAGTACCAGGACAGGGGGCGCATACAATGAGCAGTTCTTC. This codes for CASSTRTGGAYNEQFF.

The rearrangement uses TRBV28 and TRBJ1-5; TRBD1 matches 10 bases. Germline CDR1 is MDHEN and CDR2 is SYDVKM. Germline trimming cut 5 bases from V and 6 bases from J; bases unmatched to any gene: 13. The CDR3 covers 17 residues. The CDR3 nucleotides are TGTGCCAGCAGTCCTCGACAGGGGGCGTTCTTAGGTCAGCCCCAGCATTTT. It translates to CASSPRQGAFLGQPQHF. Using reference TRBV28 and TRBJ1-5 for the parts outside the CDR3, the full variable domain is DVKVTQSSRYLVKRTGEKVFLECVQDMDHENMFWYRQDPGLGLRLIYFSYDVKMKEKGDIPEGYSVSREKKERFSLILESASTNQTSMYLCASSPRQGAFLGQPQHFGDGTRLSIL.